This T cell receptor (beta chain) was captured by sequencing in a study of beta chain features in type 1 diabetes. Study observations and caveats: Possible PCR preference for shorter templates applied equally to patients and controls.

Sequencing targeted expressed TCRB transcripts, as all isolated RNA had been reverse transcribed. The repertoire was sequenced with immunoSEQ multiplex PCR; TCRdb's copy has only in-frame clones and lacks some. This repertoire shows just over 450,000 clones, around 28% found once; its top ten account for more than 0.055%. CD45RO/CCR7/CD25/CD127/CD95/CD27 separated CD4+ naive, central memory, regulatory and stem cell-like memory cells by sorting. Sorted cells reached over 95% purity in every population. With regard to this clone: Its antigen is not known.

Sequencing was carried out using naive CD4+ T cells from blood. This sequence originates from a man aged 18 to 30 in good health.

The CDR3 here is CASSLQGSGGYTF. For the CDR3, the DNA is TGTGCCAGCAGCTTACAAGGGTCCGGGGGCTACACCTTC. The genes are TRBV7-9 and TRBJ1-2; the D is unclear. The V and J ends lost 2 bases and 8 bases respectively, with 12 bases between them. CDR1 SEHNR and CDR2 FQNEAQ come from the germline V gene (reference sequence). This CDR3 spans 13 amino acids.